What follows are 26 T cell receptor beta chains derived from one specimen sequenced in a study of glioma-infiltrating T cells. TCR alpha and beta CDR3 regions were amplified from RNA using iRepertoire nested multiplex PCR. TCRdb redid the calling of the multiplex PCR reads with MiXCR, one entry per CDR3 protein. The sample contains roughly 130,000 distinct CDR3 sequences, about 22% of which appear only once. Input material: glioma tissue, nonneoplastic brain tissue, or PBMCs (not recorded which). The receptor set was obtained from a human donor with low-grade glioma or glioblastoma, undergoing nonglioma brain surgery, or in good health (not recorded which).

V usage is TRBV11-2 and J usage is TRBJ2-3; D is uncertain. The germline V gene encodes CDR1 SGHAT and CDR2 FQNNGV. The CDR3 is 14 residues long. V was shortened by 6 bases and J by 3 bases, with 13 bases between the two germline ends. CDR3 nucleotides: TGTGCCAGCAGTGGTCCAGTTCGAACAGATACGCAGTATTTT. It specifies CASSGPVRTDTQYF.

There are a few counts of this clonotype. The CDR3 loop reads CSVEKGEMGYTF. The CDR3 region has the DNA TGCAGCGTTGAAAAGGGCGAAATGGGCTACACCTTC. The chain joins TRBV29-1 to TRBJ1-2; D is unclear. Trimming removed 2 bases from V and 8 bases from J, with 12 bases in between. The CDR3 has 12 amino acids. Germline CDR1 SQVTM, CDR2 ANQGSEA.

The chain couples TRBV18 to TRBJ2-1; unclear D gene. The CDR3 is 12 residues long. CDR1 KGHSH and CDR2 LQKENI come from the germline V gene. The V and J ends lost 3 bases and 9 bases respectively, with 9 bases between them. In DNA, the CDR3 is TGTGCCAGCTCACCTAGTCTAGTTGAGCAGTTCTTC. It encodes CASSPSLVEQFF.

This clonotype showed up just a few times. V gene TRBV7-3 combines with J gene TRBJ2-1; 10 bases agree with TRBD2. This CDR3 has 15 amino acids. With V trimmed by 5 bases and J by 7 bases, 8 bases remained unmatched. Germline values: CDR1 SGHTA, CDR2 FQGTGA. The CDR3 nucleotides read TGTGCCAGCAGCCCCTTGCCTAGCGGGGGTAATGAGCAGTTCTTC. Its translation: CASSPLPSGGNEQFF.

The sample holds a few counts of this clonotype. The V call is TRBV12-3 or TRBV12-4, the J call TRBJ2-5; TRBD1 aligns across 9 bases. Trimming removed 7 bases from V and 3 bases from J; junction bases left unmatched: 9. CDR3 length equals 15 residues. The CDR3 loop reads CASTAGQGIEETQYF. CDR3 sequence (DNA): TGTGCCAGCACTGCGGGACAGGGTATAGAAGAGACCCAGTACTTC.

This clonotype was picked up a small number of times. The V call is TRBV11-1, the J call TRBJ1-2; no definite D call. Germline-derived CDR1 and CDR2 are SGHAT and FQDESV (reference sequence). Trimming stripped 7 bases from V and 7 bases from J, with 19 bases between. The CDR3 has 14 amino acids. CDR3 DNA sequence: TGTGCCAGCAAATTAGAGACGGCAAGCCTTGGCTACACCTTC. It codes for CASKLETASLGYTF.

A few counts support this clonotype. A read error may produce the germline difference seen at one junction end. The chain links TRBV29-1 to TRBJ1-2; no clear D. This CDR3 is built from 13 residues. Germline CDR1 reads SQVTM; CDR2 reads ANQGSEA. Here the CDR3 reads CSVEVGYGYGCTF. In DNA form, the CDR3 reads TGCAGCGTTGAAGTTGGGTACGGGTATGGCTGCACCTTC.

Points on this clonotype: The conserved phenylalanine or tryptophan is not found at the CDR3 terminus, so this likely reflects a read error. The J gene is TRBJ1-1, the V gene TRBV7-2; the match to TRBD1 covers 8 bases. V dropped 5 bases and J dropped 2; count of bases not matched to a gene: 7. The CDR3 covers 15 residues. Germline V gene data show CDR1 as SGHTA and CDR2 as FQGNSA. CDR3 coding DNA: TGTGCCAGCAGCCGGATTGACAGGGGTAACACTGAAGCTTTCCTT. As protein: CASSRIDRGNTEAFL.

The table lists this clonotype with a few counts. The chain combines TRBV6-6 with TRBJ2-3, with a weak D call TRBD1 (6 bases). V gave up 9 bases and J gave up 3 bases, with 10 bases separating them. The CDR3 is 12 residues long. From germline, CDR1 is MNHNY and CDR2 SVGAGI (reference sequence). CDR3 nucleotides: TGTGCCAGTAACAGGGAGACAGATACGCAGTATTTT. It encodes CASNRETDTQYF.

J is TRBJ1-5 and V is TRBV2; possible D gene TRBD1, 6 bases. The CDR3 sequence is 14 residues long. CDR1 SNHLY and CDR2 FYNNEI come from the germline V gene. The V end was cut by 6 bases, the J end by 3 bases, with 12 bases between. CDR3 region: CASSEDRVNQPQHF. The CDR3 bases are TGTGCCAGCAGCGAGGACAGAGTCAATCAGCCCCAGCATTTT.

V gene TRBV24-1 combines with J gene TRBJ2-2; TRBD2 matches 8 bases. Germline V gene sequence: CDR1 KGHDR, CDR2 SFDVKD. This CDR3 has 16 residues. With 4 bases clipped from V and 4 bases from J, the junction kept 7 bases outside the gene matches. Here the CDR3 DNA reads TGTGCCACCAGTGACCAAGCTAGCGGGTTCACCGGGGAGCTGTTTTTT. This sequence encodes CATSDQASGFTGELFF.

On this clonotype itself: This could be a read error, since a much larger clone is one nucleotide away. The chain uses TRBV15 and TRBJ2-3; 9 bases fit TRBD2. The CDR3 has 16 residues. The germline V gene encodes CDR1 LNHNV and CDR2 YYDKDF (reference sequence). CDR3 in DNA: TGTGCCACCGGCAGAGAAAGCGGGGGGAACACAGATACGCAGTATTTT. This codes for CATGRESGGNTDTQYF.

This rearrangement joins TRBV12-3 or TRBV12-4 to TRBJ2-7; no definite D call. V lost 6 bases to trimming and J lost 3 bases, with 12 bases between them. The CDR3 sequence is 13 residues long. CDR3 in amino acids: CASSADGLYEQYV. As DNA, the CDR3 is TGTGCCAGCAGCGCGGACGGCCTCTACGAGCAGTACGTC.

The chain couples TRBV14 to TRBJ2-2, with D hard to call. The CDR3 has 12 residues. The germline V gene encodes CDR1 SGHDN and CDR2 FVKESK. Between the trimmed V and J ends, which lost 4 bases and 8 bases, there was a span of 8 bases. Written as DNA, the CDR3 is TGTGCCAGCAGCCTGGAATCTGGGGAGCTGTTTTTT. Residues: CASSLESGELFF.

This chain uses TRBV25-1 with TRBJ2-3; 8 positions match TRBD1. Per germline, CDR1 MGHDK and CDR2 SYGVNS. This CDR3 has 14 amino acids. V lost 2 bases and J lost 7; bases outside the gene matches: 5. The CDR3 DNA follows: TGTGCCAGCAGTGAACAGGGGGCCGGGAATACGCAGTATTTT. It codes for CASSEQGAGNTQYF.

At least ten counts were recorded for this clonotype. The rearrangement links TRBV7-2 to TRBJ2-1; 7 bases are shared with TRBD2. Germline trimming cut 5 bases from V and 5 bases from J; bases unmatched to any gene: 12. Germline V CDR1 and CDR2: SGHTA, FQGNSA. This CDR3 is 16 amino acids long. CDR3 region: CASSPRLAQPNNEQFF. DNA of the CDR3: TGTGCCAGCAGCCCTAGACTAGCTCAACCTAACAATGAGCAGTTCTTC.

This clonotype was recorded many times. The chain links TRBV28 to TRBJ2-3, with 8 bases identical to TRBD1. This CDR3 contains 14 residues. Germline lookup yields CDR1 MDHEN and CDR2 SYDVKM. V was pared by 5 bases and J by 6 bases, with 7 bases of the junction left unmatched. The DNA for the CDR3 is TGTGCCAGCAGTCAAGCAGGGGGCAGGGATACGCAGTATTTT. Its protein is CASSQAGGRDTQYF. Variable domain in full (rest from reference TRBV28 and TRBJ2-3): DVKVTQSSRYLVKRTGEKVFLECVQDMDHENMFWYRQDPGLGLRLIYFSYDVKMKEKGDIPEGYSVSREKKERFSLILESASTNQTSMYLCASSQAGGRDTQYFGPGTRLTVL.

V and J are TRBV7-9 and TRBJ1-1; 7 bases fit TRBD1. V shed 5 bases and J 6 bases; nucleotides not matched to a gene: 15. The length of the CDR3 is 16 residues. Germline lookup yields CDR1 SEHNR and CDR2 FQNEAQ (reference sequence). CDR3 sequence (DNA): TGTGCCAGCAGCCCAGGACAGGCCGGATTTATAGCTGAAGCTTTCTTT. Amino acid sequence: CASSPGQAGFIAEAFF. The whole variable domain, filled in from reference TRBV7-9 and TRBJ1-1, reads DTGVSQNPRHKITKRGQNVTFRCDPISEHNRLYWYRQTLGQGPEFLTYFQNEAQLEKSRLLSDRFSAERPKGSFSTLEIQRTEQGDSAMYLCASSPGQAGFIAEAFFGQGTRLTVV.

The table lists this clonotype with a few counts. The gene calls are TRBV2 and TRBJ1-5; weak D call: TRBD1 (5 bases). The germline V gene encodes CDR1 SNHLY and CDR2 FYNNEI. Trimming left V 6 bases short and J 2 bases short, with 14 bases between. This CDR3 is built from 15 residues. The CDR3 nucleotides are TGTGCCAGCAGGACCGTCGGGGCTGGCAATCAGCCCCAGCATTTT. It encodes CASRTVGAGNQPQHF.

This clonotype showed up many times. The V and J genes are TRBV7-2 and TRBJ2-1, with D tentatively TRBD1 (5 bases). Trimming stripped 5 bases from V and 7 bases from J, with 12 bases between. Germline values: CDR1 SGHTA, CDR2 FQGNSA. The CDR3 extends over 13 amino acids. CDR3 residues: CASSLTTANEQFF. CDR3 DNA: TGTGCCAGCAGCCTCACGACAGCTAATGAGCAGTTCTTC.

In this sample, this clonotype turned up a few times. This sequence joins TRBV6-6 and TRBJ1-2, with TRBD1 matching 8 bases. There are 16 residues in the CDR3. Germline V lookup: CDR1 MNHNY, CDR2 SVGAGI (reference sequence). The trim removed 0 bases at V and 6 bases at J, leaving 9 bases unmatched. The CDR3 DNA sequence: TGTGCCAGCAGTTACTCCGCAGGGGGCATTATCGATGGCTACACCTTC. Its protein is CASSYSAGGIIDGYTF.

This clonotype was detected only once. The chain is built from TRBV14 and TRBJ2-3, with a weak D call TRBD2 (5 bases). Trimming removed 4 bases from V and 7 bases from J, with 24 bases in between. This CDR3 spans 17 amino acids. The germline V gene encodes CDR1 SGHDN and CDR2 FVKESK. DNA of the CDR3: TGTGCCAGCAGCCCCGGTCGGACTGGGCCCATAAAAAATACGCAGTATTTT. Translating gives CASSPGRTGPIKNTQYF.

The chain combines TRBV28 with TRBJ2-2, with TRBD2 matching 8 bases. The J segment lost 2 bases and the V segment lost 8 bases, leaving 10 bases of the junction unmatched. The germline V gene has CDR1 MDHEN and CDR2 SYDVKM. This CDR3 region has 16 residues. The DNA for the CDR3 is TGTGCCAGCGTGGGACTAGGCAGATTCAACACCGGGGAGCTGTTTTTT. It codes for CASVGLGRFNTGELFF.

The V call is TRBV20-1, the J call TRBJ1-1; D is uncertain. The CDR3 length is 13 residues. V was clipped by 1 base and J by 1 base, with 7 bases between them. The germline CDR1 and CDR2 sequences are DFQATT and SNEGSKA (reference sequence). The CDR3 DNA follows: TGCAGTGCTAGAGGTCGGCCGAACACTGAAGCTTTCTTT. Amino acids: CSARGRPNTEAFF.

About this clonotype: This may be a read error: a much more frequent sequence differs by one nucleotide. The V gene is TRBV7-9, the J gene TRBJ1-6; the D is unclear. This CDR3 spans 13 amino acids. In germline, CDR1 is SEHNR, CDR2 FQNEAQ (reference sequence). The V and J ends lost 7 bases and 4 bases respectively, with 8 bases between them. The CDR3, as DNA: TGTGCCAGCACCTGGGATTATAATTCACCCCTCCACTTT. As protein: CASTWDYNSPLHF. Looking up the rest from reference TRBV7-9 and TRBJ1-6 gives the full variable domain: DTGVSQNPRHKITKRGQNVTFRCDPISEHNRLYWYRQTLGQGPEFLTYFQNEAQLEKSRLLSDRFSAERPKGSFSTLEIQRTEQGDSAMYLCASTWDYNSPLHFGNGTRLTVT.

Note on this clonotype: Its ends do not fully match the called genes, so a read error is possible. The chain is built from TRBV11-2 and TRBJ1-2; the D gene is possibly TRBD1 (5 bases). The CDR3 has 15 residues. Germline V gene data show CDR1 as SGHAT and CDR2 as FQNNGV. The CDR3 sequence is CACSSQGFSNYGYTF. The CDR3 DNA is TGTGCCTGCAGCTCTCAGGGTTTTAGTAACTATGGCTACACCTTC.